This TCR beta chain was retrieved from a study of early T cells in non-severe SARS-CoV-2 infection. TCRdb reanalysed the 5' RACE reads using MiXCR and keeps one entry per CDR3 protein. The sample yields around 86,000 distinct CDR3 sequences, about 15% seen once. Specimen: whole blood. This sequence originates from an adult who was a healthcare worker with PCR-confirmed SARS-CoV-2 infection or an uninfected control (not recorded which).

The CDR3 reads CSGDTESSYNEQFF. The CDR3 bases are TGCAGCGGGGACACCGAAAGCTCCTACAATGAGCAGTTCTTC. The chain is built from TRBV29-1 and TRBJ2-1; TRBD1 is a possible D gene (6 bases). The CDR3 runs 14 residues. V was pared by 7 bases and J by 0 bases, with 13 bases between. Germline CDR1 reads SQVTM; CDR2 reads ANQGSEA.